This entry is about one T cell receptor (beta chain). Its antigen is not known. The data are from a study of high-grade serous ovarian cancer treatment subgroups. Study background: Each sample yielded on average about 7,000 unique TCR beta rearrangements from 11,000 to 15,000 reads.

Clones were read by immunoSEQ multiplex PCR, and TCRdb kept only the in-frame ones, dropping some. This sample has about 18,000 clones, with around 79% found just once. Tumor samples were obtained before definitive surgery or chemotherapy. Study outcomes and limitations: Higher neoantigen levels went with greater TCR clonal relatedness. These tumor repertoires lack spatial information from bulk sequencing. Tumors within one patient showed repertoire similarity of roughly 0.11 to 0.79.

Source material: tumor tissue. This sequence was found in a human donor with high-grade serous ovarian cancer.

The CDR3 is CASSPTGVGEQFF. CDR3 DNA: TGTGCCAGCAGTCCAACAGGGGTGGGTGAGCAGTTCTTC. The genes are TRBV5-4 and TRBJ2-1, with 7 nucleotides matching TRBD1. CDR3 size: 13 residues. Germline V gene data show CDR1 as SGHNT and CDR2 as YYREEE (reference sequence). The J segment lost 9 bases and the V segment lost 5 bases, leaving 8 bases of the junction unmatched.